One sample yielded the 20 T cell receptor beta chains listed below, sequenced in a study of blood T cell repertoires in COVID-19. The repertoire was sequenced with immunoSEQ multiplex PCR; TCRdb's copy has only in-frame clones and lacks some. The sample contains roughly 180,000 clones, around 90% of which appear only once. The specimen sequenced was PBMCs or T cells enriched from blood (not recorded which). The origin of the receptors is a woman aged 30 to 39 who had recovered from COVID-19.

This chain connects TRBV5-1 to TRBJ1-2, with 9 bases identical to TRBD1. CDR1 is SGHRS, CDR2 YFSETQ, per germline. The CDR3 is 14 amino acids. Trimming removed 4 bases from V and 8 bases from J; junction bases left unmatched: 9. The CDR3 spells CASSVGQGMWGYTF. The CDR3 DNA sequence: TGCGCCAGCAGCGTTGGACAGGGGATGTGGGGCTACACCTTC.

The chain couples TRBV19 to TRBJ1-5, with 7 bases matching TRBD1. The V gene's germline CDR1 is LNHDA and CDR2 SQIVND (reference sequence). The CDR3 totals 15 residues. Trimming removed 4 bases from V and 3 bases from J; junction bases left unmatched: 6. The CDR3 nucleotides read TGTGCCAGTAGTAGCCGGGACAGACTCAATCAGCCCCAGCATTTT. Its protein product is CASSSRDRLNQPQHF.

V and J are TRBV4-3 and TRBJ2-7; perhaps TRBD2 as D (6 bases). Germline V gene lookup returns CDR1 LGHNA and CDR2 YSLEER. V was cut by 0 bases and J by 8 bases, with 8 bases left in between. This CDR3 has 12 residues. CDR3 nucleotides: TGCGCCAGCAGCCAAGAGGGGGGTCAGCAGTACTTC. Encoded protein: CASSQEGGQQYF.

The gene calls are TRBV7-2 and TRBJ2-7; D is uncertain. The CDR3 is made up of 14 amino acids. V gave up 1 base and J gave up 6 bases, with 13 bases separating them. Looked up from germline, CDR1 is SGHTA and CDR2 is FQGNSA. The CDR3, as DNA: TGTGCCAGCAGCTTAGTGAGCCTGCGAGGCGAGCAGTACTTC. This codes for CASSLVSLRGEQYF.

This chain uses TRBV11-2 with TRBJ2-1; tentatively, D is TRBD1 (5 bases). Germline V lookup: CDR1 SGHAT, CDR2 FQNNGV. Trimming cost V 1 base and J 2 bases, with 9 bases left between them. This CDR3 spans 15 amino acids. The CDR3, as DNA: TGTGCCAGCAGCTTAGTCAGGGTCCCCTACAATGAGCAGTTCTTC. As protein: CASSLVRVPYNEQFF.

The chain joins TRBV25-1 to TRBJ2-1; D gene ambiguous. Germline V CDR1 and CDR2: MGHDK, SYGVNS. The CDR3 is made up of 11 amino acids. V shed 3 bases and J shed 8 bases, with 5 bases lying between them. The CDR3 loop reads CASSDTDEQFF. The CDR3 coding sequence is TGTGCCAGCAGTGATACAGATGAGCAGTTCTTC.

The gene calls are TRBV29-1 and TRBJ1-2; 8 nucleotides align to TRBD1. The CDR3 has 13 residues. The J segment lost 0 bases and the V segment lost 7 bases, leaving 4 bases of the junction unmatched. Germline values: CDR1 SQVTM, CDR2 ANQGSEA. The CDR3 region has the DNA TGCAGCGCGGAGACAGGGGCTAACTATGGCTACACCTTC. This encodes CSAETGANYGYTF.

This clone was recorded once. The chain couples TRBV5-5 to TRBJ2-5; 9 bases line up with TRBD2. The V gene end was trimmed by 3 bases and the J gene end by 1 base; junction bases not matched to a gene: 4. The germline V gene encodes CDR1 SGHKS and CDR2 YYEKEE (reference sequence). The CDR3 totals 15 residues. The CDR3 nucleotides read TGTGCCAGCAGCTGGTCTAGCGGGGTCCAAGAGACCCAGTACTTC. This sequence encodes CASSWSSGVQETQYF.

The chain carries TRBV15 and TRBJ1-5; 10 bases are shared with TRBD1. J was trimmed by 2 bases and V by 5 bases; bases with no gene match: 3. Germline loops: CDR1 LNHNV, CDR2 YYDKDF (reference sequence). The CDR3 is made up of 15 amino acids. This CDR3 reads CATSGDRGGNQPQHF. DNA for the CDR3: TGTGCCACCAGCGGGGACAGGGGTGGCAATCAGCCCCAGCATTTT.

This clone occurred a few times. The chain carries TRBV2 and TRBJ2-7; TRBD2 matches 9 bases. Trimming cost V 7 bases and J 9 bases; bases outside gene matches: 16. The CDR3 runs 15 residues. Germline lookup yields CDR1 SNHLY and CDR2 FYNNEI. The CDR3 DNA sequence: TGTGCCAGCACCCGACTCTGGGCTAGCGGGAAAGGGCAGTACTTC. It encodes CASTRLWASGKGQYF. Full variable domain (missing parts from reference TRBV2 and TRBJ2-7): EPEVTQTPSHQVTQMGQEVILRCVPISNHLYFYWYRQILGQKVEFLVSFYNNEISEKSEIFDDQFSVERPDGSNFTLKIRSTKLEDSAMYFCASTRLWASGKGQYFGPGTRLTVT.

V gene TRBV19 combines with J gene TRBJ1-2; D is perhaps TRBD1 (6 bases). V lost 3 bases and J lost 3, with 11 bases in between. Germline assignment: CDR1 LNHDA and CDR2 SQIVND (reference sequence). The CDR3 contains 14 residues. CDR3 amino acids: CASSIPTGDYGYTF. The CDR3 region has the DNA TGTGCCAGTAGTATTCCGACAGGAGACTATGGCTACACCTTC.

The V call is TRBV2, the J call TRBJ2-2, with D unresolved. V lost 4 bases, J lost 0 bases, and 6 bases lay in between. The CDR3 loop spans 14 amino acids. From germline, CDR1 is SNHLY and CDR2 FYNNEI. The CDR3 sequence is CASSGQANTGELFF. The CDR3 DNA reads as TGTGCCAGCAGTGGACAAGCGAACACCGGGGAGCTGTTTTTT.

The rearrangement links TRBV9 to TRBJ1-1, with 7 bases aligning to TRBD1. The germline CDR1 and CDR2 sequences are SGDLS and YYNGEE. This CDR3 is 14 amino acids long. V was pared by 2 bases and J by 7 bases, with 8 bases of the junction left unmatched. The CDR3 nucleotides read TGTGCCAGCAGCGTTGGGACAGTACCTTATGAAGCTTTCTTT. This codes for CASSVGTVPYEAFF.

The V and J genes are TRBV5-6 and TRBJ1-2, with no clear D. This CDR3 is 13 amino acids long. Trimming left V 0 bases short and J 4 bases short, with 7 bases between. Germline CDR1 reads SGHDT; CDR2 reads YYEEEE. The CDR3 DNA reads as TGTGCCAGCAGCTTGGGAGGAGCCTATGGCTACACCTTC. This codes for CASSLGGAYGYTF.

This clone has just one count. The chain is built from TRBV30 and TRBJ1-1; 11 bases are shared with TRBD1. Per the germline V gene, CDR1 is GTSNPN and CDR2 is SVGIG (reference sequence). The V gene end was trimmed by 3 bases and the J gene end by 4 bases; junction bases not matched to a gene: 4. The CDR3 runs 14 residues. DNA for the CDR3: TGTGCCTGGAGGAAGGGGACAGGGGGCACTGAAGCTTTCTTT. The encoded protein is CAWRKGTGGTEAFF.

The chain is built from TRBV27 and TRBJ2-5; D is perhaps TRBD1 (6 bases). Germline-derived CDR1 and CDR2 are MNHEY and SMNVEV (reference sequence). This CDR3 contains 16 residues. With 6 bases removed from V and 0 bases from J, the gap between germline ends came to 17 bases. The chain's CDR3 is CASRSRTELYQETQYF. In DNA form, the CDR3 reads TGTGCCAGCAGATCCCGGACAGAATTGTACCAAGAGACCCAGTACTTC.

This clone was recorded a few times. The chain is built from TRBV19 and TRBJ2-3; a possible D gene is TRBD1 (5 bases). The CDR3 totals 16 residues. Germline loops: CDR1 LNHDA, CDR2 SQIVND (reference sequence). Trimming took 5 bases from V and 0 from J, leaving 15 bases between them. The CDR3 loop reads CASSGDSTPSTDTQYF. CDR3 coding DNA: TGTGCCAGTAGTGGTGACAGCACGCCCAGCACAGATACGCAGTATTTT.

This sequence joins TRBV5-5 and TRBJ1-5; maybe TRBD1 (5 bases). V was shortened by 4 bases and J by 2 bases, with 13 bases between the two germline ends. The length of the CDR3 is 15 residues. The germline CDR1 and CDR2 sequences are SGHKS and YYEKEE (reference sequence). The CDR3 region has the DNA TGTGCCAGCAGCCGTTGGGGGGACCGCAATCAGCCCCAGCATTTT. This codes for CASSRWGDRNQPQHF.

The chain employs TRBV6-2 or TRBV6-3 and TRBJ1-2; D is uncertain. This CDR3 has 13 amino acids. Trimming left V 0 bases short and J 7 bases short, with 9 bases between. Germline loops: CDR1 MNHEY, CDR2 SVGEGT. The CDR3, as DNA: TGTGCCAGCAGTTACTCCGCGGGGAGTGGCTACACCTTC. It encodes CASSYSAGSGYTF.

V usage is TRBV3-1 (or the pseudogene TRBV3-2) and J usage is TRBJ2-7, with D maybe TRBD1 (6 bases). The germline V and J ends were trimmed by 1 base and 6 bases, with 19 bases remaining between them. The length of the CDR3 is 16 residues. Germline V CDR1 and CDR2: LGHDT, YNNKEL (reference sequence). In nucleotides, the CDR3 is TGTGCCAGCAGCCAAGTGAGGGACATCAGCGAGTCCGAGCAGTACTTC. Its translation is CASSQVRDISESEQYF.